Listed here are 19 T cell receptor beta chains from one sample, sequenced in a study of CD8+ T cells in alopecia areata. After isolation, RNA underwent reverse transcription to generate cDNA as the sequencing template. TCRdb keeps only in-frame clones here, not all; method: immunoSEQ multiplex PCR. The sample contains about 140,000 clones, approximately 60% of which appear only once. Specimen: CD4+ T cells sorted from blood. The receptors shown here come from a human donor in good health.

This clone has only one observation. V is TRBV15 and J is TRBJ1-1; no firm D call. Germline V gene data show CDR1 as LNHNV and CDR2 as YYDKDF (reference sequence). The CDR3 is 14 residues long. V lost 5 bases to trimming and J lost 3 bases, with 13 bases between them. DNA of the CDR3: TGTGCCACCAGCGGGTTCCTTATGGACACTGAAGCTTTCTTT. Translating it yields CATSGFLMDTEAFF.

In this sample, this clone turned up many times. V usage is TRBV20-1 and J usage is TRBJ1-1; D perhaps matches TRBD1 (5 bases). Germline V gives CDR1 DFQATT, CDR2 SNEGSKA (reference sequence). The CDR3 is 11 amino acids. The V and J ends lost 8 bases and 4 bases respectively, with 11 bases between them. CDR3 nucleotide sequence: TGCAGTCGGAGGGGTAGCACTGAAGCTTTCTTT. Its protein product is CSRRGSTEAFF.

The CDR3 DNA sequence: TGTGCCAGCAGCTTGTTGCGACTAGCTCCGACTACCGGGGAGCTGTTTTTT. This translates into CASSLLRLAPTTGELFF. The chain is built from TRBV5-6 and TRBJ2-2, with 7 positions matching TRBD2. From germline, CDR1 is SGHDT and CDR2 YYEEEE. CDR3 length equals 17 residues. The J segment lost 5 bases and the V segment lost 1 base, leaving 11 bases of the junction unmatched.

This clone has more than one count but fewer than ten. V and J are TRBV4-1 and TRBJ2-1, with 11 positions matching TRBD2. The CDR3 is 17 amino acids. Unmatched junction bases numbered 7, after V lost 4 bases and J lost 2 bases. Per the germline V gene, CDR1 is MGHRA and CDR2 is YSYEKL. CDR3 sequence (DNA): TGCGCCAGCAGCCGCACCGGGACTAGCGGTACCTACAATGAGCAGTTCTTC. Its protein is CASSRTGTSGTYNEQFF.

The V call is TRBV6-6, the J call TRBJ1-4; perhaps TRBD1 as D (5 bases). Between the trimmed V and J ends, which lost 7 bases and 0 bases, there was a span of 9 bases. Germline CDR1 and CDR2: MNHNY and SVGAGI (reference sequence). The CDR3 runs 14 residues. CDR3 region: CASIRQPTNEKLFF. In DNA, the CDR3 is TGTGCCAGCATACGACAGCCAACTAATGAAAAACTGTTTTTT.

DNA for the CDR3: TGCAGCGTTGTGGTGGGACAGGGAACAGATACGCAGTATTTT. It yields the protein CSVVVGQGTDTQYF. The rearrangement links TRBV29-1 to TRBJ2-3, with 9 bases aligning to TRBD1. Germline V CDR1 and CDR2: SQVTM, ANQGSEA. The CDR3 runs to 14 residues. J gave up 3 bases and V 4 bases, and 5 bases lay outside the gene matches.

The genes are TRBV29-1 and TRBJ2-2; D is tentatively TRBD1 or TRBD2 (5 bases each). The V and J ends lost 7 bases and 6 bases respectively, with 12 bases between them. CDR1 SQVTM and CDR2 ANQGSEA come from the germline V gene. The CDR3 spans 12 residues. The CDR3 protein is CSALRGAGELFF. Here the CDR3 DNA reads TGCAGCGCCCTAAGAGGGGCCGGGGAGCTGTTTTTT.

This clone showed up just a few times. The rearrangement links TRBV29-1 to TRBJ2-3; unclear D gene. V was trimmed by 2 bases and J by 0 bases, leaving 18 bases between them. Germline values: CDR1 SQVTM, CDR2 ANQGSEA. This CDR3 has 17 residues. Written as DNA, the CDR3 is TGCAGCGTTGAACGCGGAAGAGCAGCTTCTAGCACAGATACGCAGTATTTT. It specifies CSVERGRAASSTDTQYF.

This clone was observed a handful of times. The genes are TRBV6-6 and TRBJ1-1; 9 bases agree with TRBD1. Germline CDR1 MNHNY, CDR2 SVGAGI (reference sequence). V lost 0 bases to trimming and J lost 7 bases; unmatched junction nucleotides: 6. This CDR3 has 15 residues. CDR3 DNA: TGTGCCAGCAGTTACTCGGGACAGGGAATAAATGAAGCTTTCTTT. As protein: CASSYSGQGINEAFF.

The genes are TRBV27 and TRBJ2-3; the match to TRBD1 covers 10 bases. The germline gives CDR1 MNHEY, CDR2 SMNVEV (reference sequence). The CDR3 has 18 amino acids. V shed 5 bases and J 0 bases; nucleotides not matched to a gene: 11. Here the CDR3 reads CASSPLLGQGGSTDTQYF. The DNA of the CDR3 is TGTGCCAGCAGTCCCCTTCTCGGACAGGGGGGGAGCACAGATACGCAGTATTTT.

Regarding this clone: The junction and the germline gene differ at one end; a read error may be behind it. The chain has TRBV13 and TRBJ1-2; D is undetermined. Germline lookup yields CDR1 PRHDT and CDR2 FYEKMQ (reference sequence). The CDR3 runs 15 residues. The CDR3 nucleotides read TGTGCCGGCAGCTTGTTGTCTGGACGGATGTATGGCTACACCTTC. Protein: CAGSLLSGRMYGYTF.

This clone was found once. At one boundary the junction diverges from the germline segment, which might be a read error. The chain is built from TRBV5-1 and TRBJ2-3; possible D gene TRBD2, 6 bases. In germline, CDR1 is SGHRS, CDR2 YFSETQ. This CDR3 contains 14 residues. The CDR3 sequence: CTSSSGGVRDTQYF. Here the CDR3 DNA reads TGCACCAGCAGCTCTGGCGGGGTCCGGGATACGCAGTATTTT.

The CDR3 DNA reads as TGTGCCAGCGCACAAGGGGGGAGCACAGATACGCAGTATTTT. Amino acids: CASAQGGSTDTQYF. The chain is built from TRBV6-5 and TRBJ2-3; D is possibly TRBD1 or TRBD2 (6 bases each). Germline CDR1 and CDR2: MNHEY and SVGAGI. V was shortened by 8 bases and J by 0 bases, with 12 bases between the two germline ends. The CDR3 extends over 14 amino acids.

CDR3: CSGRQGQETQYF. The CDR3 DNA reads as TGCAGCGGCCGACAGGGGCAAGAGACCCAGTACTTC. J is TRBJ2-5 and V is TRBV29-1; 8 nucleotides match TRBD1. The CDR3 contains 12 residues. Unmatched junction bases numbered 3, after V lost 7 bases and J lost 2 bases. Germline V gene sequence: CDR1 SQVTM, CDR2 ANQGSEA.

The CDR3 spells CASSFAGYEQYF. CDR3 DNA: TGTGCCAGCAGTTTTGCAGGCTACGAGCAGTACTTC. The chain employs TRBV6-5 and TRBJ2-7, with no clear D. Trimming stripped 4 bases from V and 3 bases from J, with 7 bases between. This CDR3 is 12 amino acids long. Germline lookup yields CDR1 MNHEY and CDR2 SVGAGI.

The gene calls are TRBV4-2 and TRBJ2-2; D is unclear. The ends were cut back, 4 bases at V and 4 bases at J, with 13 bases in the middle. Per germline, CDR1 LGHNA and CDR2 YNFKEQ. The CDR3 is 15 residues long. As DNA, the CDR3 is TGTGCCAGCAGCCCTTACCTTAGCCCCACCGGGGAGCTGTTTTTT. Translating gives CASSPYLSPTGELFF.

The chain carries TRBV5-4 and TRBJ2-1; D is perhaps TRBD1 or TRBD2 (5 bases each). This CDR3 comprises 14 residues. CDR1 is SGHNT and CDR2 is YYREEE in the germline V gene (reference sequence). V lost 0 bases to trimming and J lost 5 bases, with 9 bases between them. The CDR3 spells CASSLGGVDNEQFF. In nucleotides, the CDR3 is TGTGCCAGCAGCTTGGGAGGGGTGGACAATGAGCAGTTCTTC. Variable domain in full (rest from reference TRBV5-4 and TRBJ2-1): ETGVTQSPTHLIKTRGQQVTLRCSSQSGHNTVSWYQQALGQGPQFIFQYYREEENGRGNFPPRFSGLQFPNYSSELNVNALELDDSALYLCASSLGGVDNEQFFGPGTRLTVL.

In DNA form, the CDR3 reads TGCAGCGTTGTTCGGGGGGAGGATACGCAGTATTTT. It yields the protein CSVVRGEDTQYF. The V and J genes are TRBV29-1 and TRBJ2-3, with TRBD2 identical over 7 bases. After removal of 4 bases from V and 6 bases from J, the junction contained 4 bases not matched to a gene. This CDR3 is built from 12 residues. Looked up from germline, CDR1 is SQVTM and CDR2 is ANQGSEA.

V and J are TRBV30 and TRBJ1-4; D is undetermined. The CDR3 has 14 residues. Per germline, CDR1 GTSNPN and CDR2 SVGIG (reference sequence). With 2 bases removed from V and 8 bases from J, the gap between germline ends came to 15 bases. The CDR3 region is CAWSPWSLGEKLFF. CDR3 DNA: TGTGCCTGGAGTCCTTGGAGCCTGGGAGAAAAACTGTTTTTT.